This TCR beta chain was sequenced during a study of cytomegalovirus exposure and HLA in healthy donors. Study details: The same platform as the approximately 670 first-cohort repertoires was used for the 120 validation repertoires, a later analysis reported.

Findings of the study overall: For cytomegalovirus status, the classifier reportedly gave diagnoses with high specificity and sensitivity. Listed as cytomegalovirus-associated were 150 or so TCR beta chains. There were a few CMV-associated chains whose specificity for CMV antigens was confirmed in vitro.

Note on this clone: The antigen is undetermined.

Assay: immunoSEQ multiplex PCR; the TCRdb copy retains only in-frame clones and omits some. The sample consists of 150,000 to 200,000 clones, roughly 96% of them appearing once. V gave up 8 bases and J gave up 0 bases, with 11 bases separating them. Per the germline V gene, CDR1 is SEHNR and CDR2 is FQNEAQ (reference sequence). The CDR3 is 13 amino acids. The chain is built from TRBV7-9 and TRBJ2-7, with a tentative D call TRBD2 (5 bases). The source is a woman aged 18-35 years in good health and CMV-seronegative. Sequencing was performed on PBMCs. As DNA, the CDR3 is TGTGCCAGCCTCAGAGGGAACTCCTACGAGCAGTACTTC. It specifies CASLRGNSYEQYF.